This TCR beta chain was sequenced during a study of naive and memory T cell subsets. The V and J ends lost 0 bases and 4 bases respectively, with 9 bases between them. This CDR3 has 15 residues. This clonotype was found many times. Both TRBC1 and TRBC2 were covered by a beta constant-region primer of two equimolar oligonucleotides. TCRdb called the UMI-ligation and nested PCR reads again in MiXCR, with one record for every CDR3 protein. Of tens of thousands of distinct CDR3 sequences listed, 11% are singletons. The receptor comes from a human donor in good health. This chain joins TRBV23-1 and TRBJ2-2; perhaps TRBD2 as D (5 bases). TRBV23-1 is recorded as an ORF, its role being uncertain. Source material: central memory CD8+ T cells from blood. CDR3 DNA sequence: TGCGCCAGCAGTCAATCGTTGAGGGTCACCGGGGAGCTGTTTTTT. Its translation is CASSQSLRVTGELFF.